This T cell receptor beta chain derives from a study of T cell repertoires and HLA-DP antigens. The data were produced by immunoSEQ multiplex PCR, yet TCRdb's version contains in-frame clones alone and is incomplete. The sample consists of about 73,000 clones, about 82% of them appearing once. This clone was counted a single time. Antigen specificity is unknown. Findings and caveats of the study: No separate analysis of naive versus memory CD4+ cells was done.

The specimen was CD4+ T cells from PBMCs. This TCR was recovered from a man aged 60-69 years in good health and CMV-seronegative.

CDR3 in amino acids: CASSLYEAGGSSTDTQYF. The CDR3 DNA sequence: TGTGCCAGCAGCTTGTATGAGGCTGGCGGTTCTAGCACAGATACGCAGTATTTT. The J gene is TRBJ2-3, the V gene TRBV5-6; D not resolved. The CDR3 loop spans 18 amino acids. Germline V gene sequence: CDR1 SGHDT, CDR2 YYEEEE. V was clipped by 1 base and J by 0 bases, with 18 bases between them.